This TCR beta chain came from a study of memory CD4+ T cells and cytomegalovirus serostatus. Single viable CD3+CD4+CD8-CD45RO+ cells were sorted as the memory CD4+ T cells. From germline, CDR1 is LGHNA and CDR2 YSLEER. This CDR3 contains 15 residues. V shed 3 bases and J 7 bases; nucleotides not matched to a gene: 9. General study results and limits: Suggested: most of the CMV-linked TCR signature lies in CD4+ memory cells. Of 150 to 200 reported CMV TCRbeta sequences, roughly 67 were found in memory CD4+ repertoires.

On this clone itself: Its antigen is unknown.

Measured with immunoSEQ multiplex PCR; TCRdb has only the in-frame clones, and not every one. The repertoire holds about 54,000 clones, with roughly 79% as singletons. Sequenced input: memory CD4+ T cells from blood. The sequence derives from an adult in good health and CMV-seronegative. The chain employs TRBV4-3 and TRBJ1-5; 7 bases are a match to TRBD1. CDR3 protein: CASSHDGQAGQPQHF. The CDR3 bases are TGCGCCAGCAGCCACGACGGACAGGCGGGGCAGCCCCAGCATTTT.